This section outlines one T cell receptor beta chain sequence together with its context. Profiled with immunoSEQ multiplex PCR; TCRdb holds only in-frame clones, not every one. The sample has hundreds of thousands of clones, roughly 86% seen once. This entry is derived from a study of blood T cell repertoires in COVID-19. This CDR3 has 11 amino acids. Germline V lookup: CDR1 LNHDA, CDR2 SQIVND (reference sequence). Trimming shortened V by 7 bases and J by 5 bases, and 9 bases separated the two germline ends. The sequence came from a woman aged 25 to 39 with COVID-19, enrolled during active disease. The J gene is TRBJ2-7, the V gene TRBV19; D is perhaps TRBD1 (5 bases). The sample consisted of peripheral blood. This CDR3 reads CASNQGHEQYF. DNA for the CDR3: TGTGCCAGTAACCAGGGTCACGAGCAGTACTTC.